Listed here are 19 T cell receptor beta chains from one sample, sequenced in a study of blood T cell repertoires in COVID-19. Profiled with immunoSEQ multiplex PCR; TCRdb holds only in-frame clones, not every one. The sample has 25,000 to 30,000 clones, 80% to 90% seen once; the top ten hold 10%. The sample was peripheral blood. The receptors stem from a man in his 60s with acute or convalescent COVID-19.

The chain joins TRBV5-1 to TRBJ1-5; TRBD1 aligns across 7 bases. After removal of 4 bases from V and 0 bases from J, the junction contained 7 bases not matched to a gene. Germline-derived CDR1 and CDR2 are SGHRS and YFSETQ. This CDR3 contains 16 residues. The CDR3 DNA follows: TGCGCCAGCAGCCCAGGGACAGCTAATAGCAATCAGCCCCAGCATTTT. This translates into CASSPGTANSNQPQHF.

The sample holds a few counts of this clone. The chain links TRBV7-2 to TRBJ2-7; D perhaps matches TRBD1 (5 bases). Trimming removed 5 bases from V and 2 bases from J, with 7 bases in between. The CDR3 loop spans 12 amino acids. Germline-derived CDR1 and CDR2 are SGHTA and FQGNSA. For the CDR3, the DNA is TGTGCCAGCAGCCAGGGTCCCTACGAGCAGTACTTC. Translated, it gives CASSQGPYEQYF. The full variable domain, completed using reference TRBV7-2 and TRBJ2-7, is GAGVSQSPSNKVTEKGKDVELRCDPISGHTALYWYRQSLGQGLEFLIYFQGNSAPDKSGLPSDRFSAERTGGSVSTLTIQRTQQEDSAVYLCASSQGPYEQYFGPGTRLTVT.

The V gene is TRBV4-1, the J gene TRBJ2-7; TRBD2 agrees at 7 bases. Germline CDR1 is MGHRA and CDR2 is YSYEKL. After removal of 0 bases from V and 3 bases from J, the junction contained 5 bases not matched to a gene. CDR3 size: 15 residues. The CDR3 DNA reads as TGCGCCAGCAGCCAAGATCCTAGCGGCAACTACGAGCAGTACTTC. Its translation is CASSQDPSGNYEQYF.

This clone was recorded a few times. The chain carries TRBV6-5 and TRBJ1-2; D might be TRBD1 (5 bases). The germline V and J ends were trimmed by 10 bases and 2 bases, with 17 bases remaining between them. Germline V CDR1 and CDR2: MNHEY, SVGAGI. The CDR3 has 14 residues. CDR3 region: CATREGLPNYGYTF. CDR3 in DNA: TGTGCCACCAGGGAGGGACTTCCCAACTATGGCTACACCTTC.

The V gene is TRBV14, the J gene TRBJ2-1; D is undetermined. The CDR3 runs 12 residues. Germline loops: CDR1 SGHDN, CDR2 FVKESK. V lost 0 bases, J lost 15 bases, and 12 bases lay in between. CDR3 bases: TGTGCCAGCAGCCAAGATTTCAGAATGCTGTTCTTC. Translating gives CASSQDFRMLFF.

The rearrangement joins TRBV6-5 to TRBJ2-7; no reliable D call. Deletions cut 5 bases from V and 2 bases from J, with 4 bases between. This CDR3 region has 11 residues. The V gene's germline CDR1 is MNHEY and CDR2 SVGAGI. The CDR3 loop reads CASSNTYEQYF. CDR3 DNA sequence: TGTGCCAGCAGTAACACCTACGAGCAGTACTTC.

CDR3 nucleotide sequence: TGTGCCAGCAGTGCACAGGGGGTGGTTAACACTGAAGCTTTCTTT. This translates into CASSAQGVVNTEAFF. The V and J genes are TRBV27 and TRBJ1-1; 8 positions agree with TRBD1. The length of the CDR3 is 15 residues. V gave up 5 bases and J gave up 2 bases; unmatched junction bases: 7. Germline-derived CDR1 and CDR2 are MNHEY and SMNVEV (reference sequence).

The chain carries TRBV6-5 and TRBJ1-6; the D is unclear. The V and J ends lost 2 bases and 8 bases respectively, with 13 bases between them. The CDR3 extends over 15 amino acids. Germline CDR1 reads MNHEY; CDR2 reads SVGAGI. CDR3 residues: CASSYVGSPHSPLHF. CDR3 nucleotide sequence: TGTGCCAGCAGTTACGTGGGCAGCCCTCATTCACCCCTCCACTTT.

This clone was detected once. This chain links TRBV10-2 with TRBJ2-3; 7 positions agree with TRBD1. The CDR3 runs to 16 residues. Per the germline V gene, CDR1 is WSHSY and CDR2 is SAAADI. The V and J ends lost 0 bases and 4 bases, in that order; junction bases with no gene match: 7. CDR3 in amino acids: CASSESSWGTADTQYF. CDR3 DNA: TGCGCCAGCAGTGAGTCTAGTTGGGGGACAGCAGATACGCAGTATTTT.

The chain couples TRBV5-1 to TRBJ1-1; D might be TRBD1 (6 bases). Germline loops: CDR1 SGHRS, CDR2 YFSETQ. Trimming cost V 0 bases and J 4 bases, with 16 bases left between them. This CDR3 contains 16 residues. The CDR3 DNA sequence: TGCGCCAGCAGCTTGGCCTCCACAGGGTTGAGCACTGAAGCTTTCTTT. Amino acids: CASSLASTGLSTEAFF. Together with reference TRBV5-1 and TRBJ1-1, the CDR3 gives the full variable domain: KAGVTQTPRYLIKTRGQQVTLSCSPISGHRSVSWYQQTPGQGLQFLFEYFSETQRNKGNFPGRFSGRQFSNSRSEMNVSTLELGDSALYLCASSLASTGLSTEAFFGQGTRLTVV.

The rearrangement joins TRBV7-2 to TRBJ2-3; no clear D gene. This CDR3 has 14 amino acids. The germline V gene has CDR1 SGHTA and CDR2 FQGNSA. V lost 0 bases, J lost 0 bases, and 4 bases lay in between. The chain's CDR3 is CASSLASSTDTQYF. DNA of the CDR3: TGTGCCAGCAGCTTAGCGTCTAGCACAGATACGCAGTATTTT.

The V call is TRBV6-6, the J call TRBJ1-2; a possible D gene is TRBD1 (5 bases). There are 12 residues in the CDR3. CDR1 is MNHNY and CDR2 is SVGAGI in the germline V gene (reference sequence). V lost 7 bases and J 0 bases, leaving 6 bases between the germline ends. This chain's CDR3 is CASTTANYGYTF. In DNA form, the CDR3 reads TGTGCCAGCACGACAGCTAACTATGGCTACACCTTC.

J is TRBJ2-7 and V is TRBV28, with D tentatively TRBD1 (5 bases). The CDR3 totals 14 residues. Germline CDR1 reads MDHEN; CDR2 reads SYDVKM. The ends were cut back, 8 bases at V and 1 base at J, with 15 bases in the middle. Written as DNA, the CDR3 is TGTGCCAGCGGGATAACGGACACTTCCTACGAGCAGTACTTC. It translates to CASGITDTSYEQYF.

Here the CDR3 reads CASSQDPGDRTEAFF. CDR3 nucleotide sequence: TGCGCCAGCAGCCAAGATCCAGGAGACAGAACTGAAGCTTTCTTT. J is TRBJ1-1 and V is TRBV4-1; tentative D call: TRBD1 (5 bases). The ends were cut back, 0 bases at V and 5 bases at J, with 13 bases in the middle. The germline CDR1 and CDR2 sequences are MGHRA and YSYEKL. The CDR3 loop spans 15 amino acids.

The V call is TRBV18, the J call TRBJ2-7, with 8 bases fitting TRBD2. With V trimmed by 3 bases and J by 1 base, 5 bases remained unmatched. The CDR3 extends over 15 amino acids. The germline V gene has CDR1 KGHSH and CDR2 LQKENI. The CDR3 region is CASSPTSGASYEQYF. For the CDR3, the DNA is TGTGCCAGCTCACCCACTAGCGGTGCTTCCTACGAGCAGTACTTC.

The CDR3 here is CASSRGGAGNQPQHF. The CDR3 bases are TGTGCCAGCAGCCGTGGGGGGGCCGGCAATCAGCCCCAGCATTTT. The genes are TRBV14 and TRBJ1-5; D perhaps matches TRBD1 (6 bases). CDR3 length equals 15 residues. CDR1 SGHDN and CDR2 FVKESK come from the germline V gene. V gave up 4 bases and J gave up 2 bases, with 12 bases separating them.

The gene calls are TRBV7-8 and TRBJ1-1; a weak D match, TRBD1 (5 bases). The V gene's germline CDR1 is SGHVS and CDR2 FQNEAQ. V was clipped by 1 base and J by 0 bases, with 15 bases between them. The CDR3 runs 17 residues. The CDR3 loop is CASSLVGAGRVNTEAFF. In DNA form, the CDR3 reads TGTGCCAGCAGCTTAGTCGGGGCAGGGAGGGTGAACACTGAAGCTTTCTTT.

The rearrangement uses TRBV7-2 and TRBJ1-1, with D possibly TRBD1 on 6 matching bases. Germline V gives CDR1 SGHTA, CDR2 FQGNSA. The CDR3 is 15 amino acids. V shed 1 base and J shed 0 bases, with 9 bases lying between them. CDR3 sequence: CASSLDGQMNTEAFF. DNA of the CDR3: TGTGCCAGCAGCTTAGACGGACAGATGAACACTGAAGCTTTCTTT.

The rearrangement joins TRBV11-2 to TRBJ1-1, with D possibly being TRBD1 (6 bases). From germline, CDR1 is SGHAT and CDR2 FQNNGV. V dropped 5 bases and J dropped 1 base, with 8 bases sitting between them. The CDR3 consists of 13 residues. The CDR3 spells CASSQDRNTEAFF. In nucleotides, the CDR3 is TGTGCCAGCAGCCAGGACAGGAACACTGAAGCTTTCTTT. The entire variable domain, with the rest obtained from reference TRBV11-2 and TRBJ1-1, is as follows: EAGVAQSPRYKIIEKRQSVAFWCNPISGHATLYWYQQILGQGPKLLIQFQNNGVVDDSQLPKDRFSAERLKGVDSTLKIQPAKLEDSAVYLCASSQDRNTEAFFGQGTRLTVV.